The 20 T cell receptor beta chains below all came from one sample that was sequenced in a study of blood T cell repertoires in COVID-19 (dated by TCRdb to 2018 to 2020). Libraries were constructed by the immunoSEQ multiplex PCR assay. Here the immuneACCESS table is served through TCRdb, limited to in-frame sequences with V and J called. Missing clones are a known gap in these copies; in checked studies unresolved V genes cover under half, and the rest lacks a known reason. The table for this sample lists approximately 670,000 clones; about 90% of them were counted only once. Under 0.3% of the sample comes from the top ten. Sequencing was done on a sample of peripheral blood. Receptor source: a young woman with acute or convalescent COVID-19.

This chain connects TRBV9 to TRBJ1-2; D call uncertain. V lost 4 bases and J lost 4, with 14 bases in between. This CDR3 contains 14 residues. The V gene's germline CDR1 is SGDLS and CDR2 YYNGEE. Written as DNA, the CDR3 is TGTGCCAGCAGCAGGATACAGAGTTCCTATGGCTACACCTTC. Amino acid sequence: CASSRIQSSYGYTF.

The rearrangement uses TRBV4-3 and TRBJ1-3; D is unresolved. Germline lookup yields CDR1 LGHNA and CDR2 YSLEER. The V end lost 1 base, the J end lost 3 bases, and 7 bases lay between the germline ends. This CDR3 region has 14 residues. CDR3 nucleotide sequence: TGCGCCAGCAGCCAAGCAGGAGGTGGAAACACCATATATTTT. Translated: CASSQAGGGNTIYF.

The chain employs TRBV29-1 and TRBJ1-4, with 7 bases aligning to TRBD1. J gave up 8 bases and V 2 bases, and 8 bases lay outside the gene matches. The V gene's germline CDR1 is SQVTM and CDR2 ANQGSEA. This CDR3 contains 14 residues. CDR3 nucleotides: TGCAGCGTTGAACACAGGGGTCGTAGCGAAAAACTGTTTTTT. Amino acid sequence: CSVEHRGRSEKLFF.

The CDR3 is CASSDAGTIIYEQYF. CDR3 bases: TGTGCCAGCAGTGACGCCGGGACTATCATCTACGAGCAGTACTTC. The chain combines TRBV6-1 with TRBJ2-7, with 7 bases matching TRBD2. V lost 3 bases and J lost 3; bases outside the gene matches: 8. CDR3 length equals 15 residues. Germline assignment: CDR1 MNHNS and CDR2 SASEGT.

This chain uses TRBV6-1 with TRBJ1-1; 8 nucleotides align to TRBD1. CDR1 is MNHNS, CDR2 SASEGT, per germline. J gave up 1 base and V 4 bases, and 8 bases lay outside the gene matches. The CDR3 consists of 16 residues. DNA for the CDR3: TGTGCCAGCAGTGTCAGGGGGCCGTGGGGGAACACTGAAGCTTTCTTT. Amino acids: CASSVRGPWGNTEAFF.

A single count supports this clone. The chain is built from TRBV6-5 and TRBJ2-1; D perhaps matches TRBD2 (5 bases). Deletions cut 4 bases from V and 4 bases from J, with 11 bases between. This CDR3 spans 14 amino acids. Looked up from germline, CDR1 is MNHEY and CDR2 is SVGAGI. For the CDR3, the DNA is TGTGCCAGCAGTTCCTCGGACTCTTACAATGAGCAGTTCTTC. Translation gives CASSSSDSYNEQFF.

The rearrangement links TRBV21-1 to TRBJ1-1; the table's D call, TRBD1, has no DNA check behind it. TRBV21-1 is a pseudogene. The CDR3 contains 17 residues. In nucleotides, the CDR3 is TGTGCCAGCAGCAATTACCGGACAGTTACGAAGAACACTGAAGCTTTCTTT. This encodes CASSNYRTVTKNTEAFF.

This chain joins TRBV24-1 and TRBJ1-2; TRBD1 matches 8 bases. CDR3 length: 13 amino acids. In germline, CDR1 is KGHDR, CDR2 SFDVKD. V dropped 7 bases and J dropped 6; count of bases not matched to a gene: 6. The CDR3 DNA reads TGTGCCACCAGACTGACAGGGGAGAATGGCTACACCTTC. It codes for CATRLTGENGYTF.

V and J are TRBV3-1 (or the pseudogene TRBV3-2) and TRBJ2-3; 10 bases map to TRBD2. The CDR3 spans 14 residues. V trimming: 4 bases; J trimming: 6 bases; junction bases outside the gene matches: 4. Per germline, CDR1 LGHDT and CDR2 YNNKEL (reference sequence). The CDR3 DNA follows: TGTGCCAGCAGCCTAGCGGGGGGCGTGGATACGCAGTATTTT. Its protein product is CASSLAGGVDTQYF.

The genes are TRBV19 and TRBJ1-1, with D possibly being TRBD1 (6 bases). From germline, CDR1 is LNHDA and CDR2 SQIVND (reference sequence). This CDR3 contains 13 residues. V lost 6 bases and J lost 2, with 10 bases in between. This CDR3 reads CASRKTGNTEAFF. DNA of the CDR3: TGTGCCAGTAGGAAGACAGGCAACACTGAAGCTTTCTTT.

This chain links TRBV4-2 with TRBJ2-1; D is perhaps TRBD2 (6 bases). Germline-derived CDR1 and CDR2 are LGHNA and YNFKEQ. The CDR3 runs 14 residues. The V end was cut by 1 base, the J end by 8 bases, with 12 bases between. CDR3 DNA: TGTGCCAGCAGCCAAGGCGGGGTTTCGGATGAGCAGTTCTTC. Residues: CASSQGGVSDEQFF.

The V and J genes are TRBV6-5 and TRBJ2-7, with a weak D call TRBD1 (5 bases). The CDR3 sequence is 15 residues long. Trimming removed 1 base from V and 2 bases from J, with 12 bases in between. Germline V gene data show CDR1 as MNHEY and CDR2 as SVGAGI. This CDR3 reads CASSYYSGLTYEQYF. The DNA for the CDR3 is TGTGCCAGCAGTTACTACTCAGGGCTAACCTACGAGCAGTACTTC.

The CDR3 bases are TGCGCCAGCAGCTTGAGGCCCACAGAGGGATTTGGCTACACCTTC. This encodes CASSLRPTEGFGYTF. The chain links TRBV5-1 to TRBJ1-2; D gene unclear. Trimming removed 1 base from V and 7 bases from J, with 17 bases in between. The CDR3 is 15 residues long. From germline, CDR1 is SGHRS and CDR2 YFSETQ. The variable domain in full, with the rest retrieved from reference TRBV5-1 and TRBJ1-2, is KAGVTQTPRYLIKTRGQQVTLSCSPISGHRSVSWYQQTPGQGLQFLFEYFSETQRNKGNFPGRFSGRQFSNSRSEMNVSTLELGDSALYLCASSLRPTEGFGYTFGSGTRLTVV.

The V and J genes are TRBV6-6 and TRBJ1-1; tentative D call: TRBD1 (5 bases). The CDR3 runs 13 residues. Germline V gives CDR1 MNHNY, CDR2 SVGAGI (reference sequence). The V end was cut by 2 bases, the J end by 5 bases, with 9 bases between. CDR3 in DNA: TGTGCCAGCAGTTACGGGCCAGGGACTGAAGCTTTCTTT. Translation: CASSYGPGTEAFF.

V gene TRBV2 combines with J gene TRBJ1-1; TRBD1 matches 8 bases. Germline loops: CDR1 SNHLY, CDR2 FYNNEI. The CDR3 runs 14 residues. J gave up 7 bases and V 4 bases, and 8 bases lay outside the gene matches. The CDR3 spells CASSAAGGNVEAFF. The CDR3, as DNA: TGTGCCAGCAGTGCGGCAGGGGGCAACGTTGAAGCTTTCTTT.

This clone has only one observation. This sample also contains other DNA sequences that code for the same CDR3. CDR3 sequence: CASSSPTEAFF. In DNA, the CDR3 is TGTGCCAGCAGCTCCCCTACTGAAGCTTTCTTT. The V and J genes are TRBV28 and TRBJ1-1; D gene ambiguous. The CDR3 runs 11 residues. Deletions cut 6 bases from V and 5 bases from J, with 7 bases between. CDR1 and CDR2 (germline): MDHEN, SYDVKM.

DNA for the CDR3: TGTGCCAGCAGTGAAACCCAGTATAGCAATCAGCCCCAGCATTTT. Protein product: CASSETQYSNQPQHF. The V and J genes are TRBV2 and TRBJ1-5; D is ambiguous. Germline lookup yields CDR1 SNHLY and CDR2 FYNNEI. Between the trimmed V and J ends, which lost 2 bases and 0 bases, there was a span of 8 bases. The CDR3 covers 15 residues.

The CDR3 sequence: CASSLGQGVGNSPLHF. CDR3 DNA sequence: TGTGCCAGCAGTTTGGGACAGGGGGTAGGTAATTCACCCCTCCACTTT. V is TRBV6-5 and J is TRBJ1-6, with 11 bases that match TRBD1. Germline CDR1 MNHEY, CDR2 SVGAGI. After removal of 4 bases from V and 6 bases from J, the junction contained 5 bases not matched to a gene. The CDR3 totals 16 residues.

The V call is TRBV24-1, the J call TRBJ2-7; 7 bases are a match to TRBD1. After removal of 5 bases from V and 0 bases from J, the junction contained 3 bases not matched to a gene. Germline CDR1 is KGHDR and CDR2 is SFDVKD. This CDR3 spans 14 amino acids. The CDR3 DNA is TGTGCCACCAGTGCCGGACAGGTCTCCTACGAGCAGTACTTC. Encoded protein: CATSAGQVSYEQYF.

This clone appeared a few times. This chain links TRBV7-9 with TRBJ1-1; 10 bases align to TRBD1. V trimming: 5 bases; J trimming: 6 bases; junction bases outside the gene matches: 12. This CDR3 is built from 16 residues. Germline V gene sequence: CDR1 SEHNR, CDR2 FQNEAQ (reference sequence). The CDR3 DNA sequence: TGTGCCAGCAGCCCGAAAGGGACAGGGGAAGGGGCTGAAGCTTTCTTT. It translates to CASSPKGTGEGAEAFF.